The clone carrying this T cell receptor beta chain was observed a handful of times. These data are taken from a study of T cell responses to AZD1222 COVID-19 vaccine. The data were produced by immunoSEQ multiplex PCR, yet TCRdb's version contains in-frame clones alone and is incomplete. The sample lists roughly 120,000 clones, around 85% occurring once. In germline, CDR1 is SGHDT, CDR2 YYEEEE. This CDR3 has 16 residues. Trimming at V came to 0 bases and at J to 2 bases, leaving 4 bases not matched to a gene. The rearrangement uses TRBV5-6 and TRBJ2-1; 8 nucleotides agree with TRBD2. This clonotype was sampled from an adult in good health. The material sequenced was peripheral blood, taken on day 0 of AZD1222 vaccination. The CDR3 DNA reads as TGTGCCAGCAGCTTGGGCGGCGGGGGGCCCTACAATGAGCAGTTCTTC. Translated: CASSLGGGGPYNEQFF.